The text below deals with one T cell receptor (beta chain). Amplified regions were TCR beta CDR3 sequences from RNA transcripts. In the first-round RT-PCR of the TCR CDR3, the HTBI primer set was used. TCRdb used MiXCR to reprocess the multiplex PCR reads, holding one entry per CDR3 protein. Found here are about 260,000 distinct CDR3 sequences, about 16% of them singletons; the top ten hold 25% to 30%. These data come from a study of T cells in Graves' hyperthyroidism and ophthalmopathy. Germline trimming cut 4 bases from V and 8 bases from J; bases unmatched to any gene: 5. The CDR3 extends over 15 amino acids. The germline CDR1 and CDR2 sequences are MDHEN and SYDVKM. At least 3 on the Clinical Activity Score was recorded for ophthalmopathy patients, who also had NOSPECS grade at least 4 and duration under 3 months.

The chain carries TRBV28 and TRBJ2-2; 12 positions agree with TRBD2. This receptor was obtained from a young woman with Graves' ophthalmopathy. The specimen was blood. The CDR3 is CASSSLAGGLGELFF. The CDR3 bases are TGTGCCAGCAGTTCTCTAGCGGGGGGGCTTGGGGAGCTGTTTTTT.